This T cell receptor (beta chain) was documented in a study of control samples from healthy donors and cancer patients. Method: immunoSEQ multiplex PCR; TCRdb's copy keeps in-frame clones and lacks some. The sample has about 190,000 clones; the top ten hold less than 2.5%. This sequence was found in a woman aged 30 to 39 in good health. The specimen sequenced was blood.

The CDR3 loop is CASSSQANTQYF. The CDR3 DNA sequence: TGTGCCAGCAGCTCGCAAGCGAATACGCAGTATTTT. This rearrangement joins TRBV9 to TRBJ2-3; D gene unclear. V lost 4 bases and J 7 bases, leaving 10 bases between the germline ends. The CDR3 has 12 amino acids. CDR1 SGDLS and CDR2 YYNGEE come from the germline V gene.